Sequencing of this T cell receptor beta chain was carried out in a study of T cells in Graves' hyperthyroidism and ophthalmopathy. Overall study context: Peripheral blood draws took place at initial diagnosis, ahead of any treatment. Regarding the study as a whole: Most expanded thyroid clonotypes above 0.001 recurred in blood.

V gave up 0 bases and J gave up 3 bases; unmatched junction bases: 2. The CDR3 covers 16 residues. Amplification of TCR beta CDR3 regions was performed using RNA transcripts as template. RT-PCR in the first round (using the HTBI primer set) targeted the TCR CDR3. TCRdb ran MiXCR on the multiplex PCR reads and lists one entry per CDR3 protein. The sample shows almost 250,000 distinct CDR3 sequences, around 25% of them seen only once. This clonotype was seen repeatedly, ten times or more. Its target is unknown. Exclusion criteria comprised uncontrolled infection, other autoimmune disease, pregnancy or lactation.

The sequence was obtained from a woman aged 40 to 55 with Graves' ophthalmopathy. The sequencing sample was made of blood. The rearrangement uses TRBV12-3 or TRBV12-4 and TRBJ2-5; 12 nucleotides align to TRBD2. This CDR3 is CASSLAWTSGEETQYF. For the CDR3, the DNA is TGTGCCAGCAGTTTAGCGTGGACTAGCGGGGAAGAGACCCAGTACTTC.